The clone carrying this TCR beta chain was detected only a few times. As yet, its antigen is unknown. Combining a sample-barcoded 5' primer with a J-beta primer mix, a second PCR ran for about 6 to 11 cycles. Each TCR beta cDNA got a 12-nucleotide random molecular identifier. MiXCR, run by TCRdb on the 5' RACE reads, gives a single entry per CDR3 protein. The profile covers around 1,500,000 distinct CDR3 sequences, with approximately 40% appearing a single time and less than 8% taken by the ten largest. The data were taken from a study of blood T cells in healthy people across ages. Regarding the study as a whole: When one million T cells were used, diversity estimates were thought to be underestimates. Changes in expanded clonotypes were possibly confounded, as the CMV status of donors was unknown. Age advanced and TCR beta diversity per million T cells fell, roughly linearly.

The CDR3 loop spans 10 amino acids. V lost 4 bases and J lost 4, with 5 bases in between. Germline V gene sequence: CDR1 SQVTM, CDR2 ANQGSEA. Material for sequencing was blood. The rearrangement joins TRBV29-1 to TRBJ2-7; D not certain. This clonotype originated in a woman aged 18-35 years in good health. The CDR3 reads CSVVIYEQYF. Here the CDR3 DNA reads TGCAGCGTTGTGATTTACGAGCAGTACTTC.